This T cell receptor (beta chain) was sequenced in a study of shared clonotypes between healthy human individuals. Study-level findings and limits: Across a few donors, naive CD4 shared roughly 5%, naive CD8 less than 4%, memory CD4 less than 2.5%, memory CD8 about 0.4%.

Details on this clone: Its antigen is undetermined.

Methods used by the authors: For the immunoSEQ data, sequences were junction-only without quality scores, so filtering differed. The repertoire was sequenced with immunoSEQ multiplex PCR; TCRdb's copy has only in-frame clones and lacks some. From that table come the V and J calls and clone size; the DNA was used to work out D and trimming. This table holds some 2,100,000 clones, approximately 95% found once. Donors were Caucasian adults residing in Nashville, Tennessee, USA. Splitting the CD4+ cells yielded a CD45RA+ naive subset and a CD45RA-negative memory subset. The CDR3 is 19 residues long. Trimming took 2 bases from V and 0 from J; bases not matched to a gene: 12. The V gene's germline CDR1 is MDHEN and CDR2 SYDVKM.

This clonotype originated in a young man in good health. The rearrangement joins TRBV28 to TRBJ1-2, with 10 bases that match TRBD1. Material for sequencing was naive CD4+ T cells sorted from blood. Sample subset: CD45RA+ positively selected. The CDR3 here is CASSLLGFGTGESNYGYTF. Here the CDR3 DNA reads TGTGCCAGCAGTTTACTGGGGTTCGGGACAGGGGAATCTAACTATGGCTACACCTTC.